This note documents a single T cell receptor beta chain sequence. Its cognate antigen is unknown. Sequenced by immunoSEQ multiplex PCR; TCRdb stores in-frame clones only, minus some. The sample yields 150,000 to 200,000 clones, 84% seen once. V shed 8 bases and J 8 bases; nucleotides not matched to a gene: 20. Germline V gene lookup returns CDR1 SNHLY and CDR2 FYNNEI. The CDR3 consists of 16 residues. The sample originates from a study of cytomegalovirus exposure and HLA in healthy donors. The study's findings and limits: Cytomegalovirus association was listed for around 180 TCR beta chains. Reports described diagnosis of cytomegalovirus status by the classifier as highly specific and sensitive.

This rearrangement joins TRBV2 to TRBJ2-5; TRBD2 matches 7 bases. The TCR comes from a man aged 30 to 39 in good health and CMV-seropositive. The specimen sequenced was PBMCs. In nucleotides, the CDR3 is TGTGCCAGCGGGGGGGTTCGGGGACCTTTACCAGGAACCCAGTACTTC. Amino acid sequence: CASGGVRGPLPGTQYF.